This T cell receptor beta chain is drawn from a study of shared T cell receptors in the human thymus. V was clipped by 4 bases and J by 6 bases, with 9 bases between them. Germline lookup yields CDR1 GTSNPN and CDR2 SVGIG (reference sequence). This CDR3 region has 11 residues. Sequenced by immunoSEQ multiplex PCR; TCRdb stores in-frame clones only, minus some. Of under 850,000 clones in the sample, around 89% were seen once. These data also featured in a second study, about human thymus T cells. Turning to that study: There were highly overlapping thymic repertoires among unrelated individuals, as related research reported.

The sequenced sample consisted of thymocytes. The source of this sequence is a boy under three years old with a congenital heart defect. The V call is TRBV30, the J call TRBJ1-2; D gene unclear. The CDR3 region has the DNA TGTGCCTGGAACGGGATCGATGGCTACACCTTC. Residues: CAWNGIDGYTF.